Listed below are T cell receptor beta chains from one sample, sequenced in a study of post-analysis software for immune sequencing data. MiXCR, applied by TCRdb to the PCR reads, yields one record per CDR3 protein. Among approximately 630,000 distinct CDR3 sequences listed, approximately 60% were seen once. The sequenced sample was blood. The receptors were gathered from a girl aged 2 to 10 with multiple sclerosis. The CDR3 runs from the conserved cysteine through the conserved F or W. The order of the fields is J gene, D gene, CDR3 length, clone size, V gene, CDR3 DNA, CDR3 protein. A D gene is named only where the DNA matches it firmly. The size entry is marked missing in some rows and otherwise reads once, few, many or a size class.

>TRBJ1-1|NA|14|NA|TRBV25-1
TGTGCCAGCTCGACATTCGGGAGGGACACTGAAGCTTTCTTT
CASSTFGRDTEAFF
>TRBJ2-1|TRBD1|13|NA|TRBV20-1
TGCGGTGCTAGGGGACAGGGAAACAATGAGCAGTTCTTC
CGARGQGNNEQFF
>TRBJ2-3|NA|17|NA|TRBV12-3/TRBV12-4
TGTGCCAGCAGTCGCGCCCTGGACAGCAGAGACGCAGATACGCAGTATTTT
CASSRALDSRDADTQYF
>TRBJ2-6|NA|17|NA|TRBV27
TGTGCCAGCAGTCCTACTAGGACATACTCTGGGGCCAACGTCCTGACTTTC
CASSPTRTYSGANVLTF
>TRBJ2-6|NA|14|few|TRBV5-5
TGTGCCAGCAGCTTGGCGCTTGGGGCCAACGTCCTGACTTTC
CASSLALGANVLTF
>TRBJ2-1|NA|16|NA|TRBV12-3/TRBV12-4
TGTGCCAGCAGTGCCGCTCTAGCGTCTCTTTACAATGAGCAGTTCTTC
CASSAALASLYNEQFF
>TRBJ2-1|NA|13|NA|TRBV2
TGTGCCAGCAGTGAAGGGCCGGGGAATGAGCAGTTCTTC
CASSEGPGNEQFF
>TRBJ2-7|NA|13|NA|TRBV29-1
TGCAGCGTCTCCCCAGGTGCCTCCTACGAGCAGTACTTC
CSVSPGASYEQYF
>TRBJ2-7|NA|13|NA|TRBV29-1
TGCAGCGTTGAAGAACAGCCAGATTACGAGCAGTACTTC
CSVEEQPDYEQYF
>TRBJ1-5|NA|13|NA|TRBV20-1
TGCAGTGCTCTGGGACCGAACGATCAGCCCCAGCATTTT
CSALGPNDQPQHF
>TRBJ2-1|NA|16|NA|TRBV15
TGTGCCACCAGCAGAGACGCCCTCAGCTCCTACAATGAGCAGTTCTTC
CATSRDALSSYNEQFF
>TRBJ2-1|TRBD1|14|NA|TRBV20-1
TGCAGTGGAGCGAACAGGGGCCTCTACAATGAGCAGTTCTTC
CSGANRGLYNEQFF
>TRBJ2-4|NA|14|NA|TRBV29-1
TGCAGCGTTGGGGACCCCCTAGCCAAAAACATTCAGTACTTC
CSVGDPLAKNIQYF
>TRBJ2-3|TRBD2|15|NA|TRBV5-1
TGCGCCAGCAGCTTCAGCGGGAGGGCCGCAGATACGCAGTATTTT
CASSFSGRAADTQYF
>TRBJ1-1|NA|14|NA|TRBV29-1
TGCAGCGTCTTCTTAAGGGCGAGGAACACTGAAGCTTTCTTT
CSVFLRARNTEAFF
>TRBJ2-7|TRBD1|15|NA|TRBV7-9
TGTGCCAGCAGCTTACTCTCGGACAGGGGTCACGAGCAGTACTTC
CASSLLSDRGHEQYF
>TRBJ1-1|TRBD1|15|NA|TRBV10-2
TGCGCCAGCTCCTCCCGGACAGGGGGGAACACTGAAGCTTTCTTT
CASSSRTGGNTEAFF